Detailed here is one T cell receptor (beta chain). Its antigen is as yet unknown. The repertoire was sequenced with immunoSEQ multiplex PCR; TCRdb's copy has only in-frame clones and lacks some. Of approximately 150,000 clones listed, 90% were seen once; the top ten hold approximately 6.3%. The data were obtained in a study of T cell responses to AZD1222 COVID-19 vaccine. Germline V gene data show CDR1 as ENHRY and CDR2 as SYGVKD. The CDR3 consists of 13 residues. Trimming cost V 6 bases and J 2 bases; bases outside gene matches: 3. Study-wide findings and caveats: Elevations in Spike-specific TCR breadth and depth followed administration of two AZD1222 doses. Only 5 to 7 individuals given AZD1222 were seropositive at baseline. Clonal diversity was possibly underestimated; the donors were predominantly white British and more often female.

V gene TRBV10-3 combines with J gene TRBJ2-7, with 8 bases aligning to TRBD2. The sequence derives from an adult who received the AZD1222 COVID-19 vaccine. The specimen was peripheral blood, collected 28 days after the second AZD1222 dose. The DNA of the CDR3 is TGTGCCATCAGCGGGGGGGCTCCCTACGAGCAGTACTTC. Translation: CAISGGAPYEQYF.